This T cell receptor beta chain was identified in a study of radiotherapy plus CTLA-4 blockade in lung cancer (dated by TCRdb to the late 2010s). For the study in its entirety: Among the enrolled patients, about 19% had an objective response, and 31% reached disease control.

What the authors observed across the whole study: After treatment with radiotherapy and ipilimumab, TCR clones that originated in tumors expanded in peripheral blood. Increased serum interferon-beta after radiation, together with early dynamic changes in blood T cell clones, were reported to be the strongest predictors of response.

The study evaluated CTLA-4 blockade (ipilimumab) given together with focal radiation therapy in patients who had chemo-refractory metastatic non-small-cell lung cancer. Comments on this clone: Its target antigen remains unknown. Base-call qualities are not available, and no considerably larger clone is one nucleotide away.

Libraries were made using the immunoSEQ multiplex PCR assay. TCRdb took over this immuneACCESS table, retaining in-frame rearrangements with V and J assigned. Such tables are incomplete; in checked studies, under half of the missing clones stem from an unresolved V gene, and the remainder is unexplained. This sample comprises about 48,000 clones, around nine tenths of them detected only once. The ten biggest clones cover over 15% of the sample. Sequences were derived from peripheral blood, sampled from a patient treated with radiotherapy plus ipilimumab. This clonotype was obtained from a human donor with non-small cell lung cancer that progressed on radiotherapy plus ipilimumab. Some clones in this sample may be carry-over from other donors' samples.

The sequence in DNA is TGCGCCAGCAGCCAACGGGAAGGCCACCCACGGTATTCTGGAAACACCATATATTTT. Translated, this is CASSQREGHPRYSGNTIYF. The chain uses TRBV23-1 and TRBJ1-3, with the D gene call left open. TRBV23-1 is an ORF; its function is uncertain. V is cut by 6 bases and J by 1 base, and the space between the germline ends is 25 bases. Measured from the cysteine to the phenylalanine, the CDR3 is 19 residues long. Only the CDR3 portion is preserved as DNA: 57 bases, with reading frame beginning at the first base.